This TCR beta chain was captured in a study of blood T cell repertoires in COVID-19. Study information: There were acute and convalescent COVID-19 samples, and they came from the United States, Italy and Spain.

The table came from immunoSEQ multiplex PCR; TCRdb's copy has only in-frame clones and leaves some out. The sample contains 400,000 or so clones, around 87% of which appear only once. This CDR3 is 14 amino acids long. Losses at the gene ends were 8 bases for V and 3 bases for J; bases not matched to a gene: 6. The germline V gene has CDR1 KGHSH and CDR2 LQKENI. The V gene is TRBV18, the J gene TRBJ1-3, with 8 bases fitting TRBD1. Source material: PBMCs or T cells enriched from blood (not recorded which). This clonotype was sampled from a man aged 35 to 55 in a cohort exposed to, infected with or recovered from COVID-19 (not recorded which). The CDR3 spells CASRTGNGGNTIYF. The CDR3 DNA reads TGTGCCAGCCGGACAGGGAACGGTGGAAACACCATATATTTT.